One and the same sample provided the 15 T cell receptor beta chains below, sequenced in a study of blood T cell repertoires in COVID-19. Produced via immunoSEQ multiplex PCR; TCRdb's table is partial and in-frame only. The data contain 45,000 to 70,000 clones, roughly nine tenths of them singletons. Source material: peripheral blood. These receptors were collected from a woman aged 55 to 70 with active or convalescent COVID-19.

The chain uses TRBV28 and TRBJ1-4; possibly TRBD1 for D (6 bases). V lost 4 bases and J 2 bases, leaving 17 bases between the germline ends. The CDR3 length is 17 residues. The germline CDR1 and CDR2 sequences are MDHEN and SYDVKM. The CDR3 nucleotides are TGTGCCAGCAGTTCGCCACAGGGAAGCCAGACTAATGAAAAACTGTTTTTT. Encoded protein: CASSSPQGSQTNEKLFF.

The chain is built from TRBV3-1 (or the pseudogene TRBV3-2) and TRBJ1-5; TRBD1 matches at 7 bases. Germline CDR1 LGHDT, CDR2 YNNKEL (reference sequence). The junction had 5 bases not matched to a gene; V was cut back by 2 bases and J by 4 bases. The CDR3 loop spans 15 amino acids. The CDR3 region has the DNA TGTGCCAGCAGCCAATGGGACAGTTCGAATCAGCCCCAGCATTTT. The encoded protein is CASSQWDSSNQPQHF.

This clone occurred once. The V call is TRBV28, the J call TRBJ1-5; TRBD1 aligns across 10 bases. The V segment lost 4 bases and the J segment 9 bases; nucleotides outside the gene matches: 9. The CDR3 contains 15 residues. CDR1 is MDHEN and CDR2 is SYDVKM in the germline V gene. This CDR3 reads CASSSRDRGDLPQHF. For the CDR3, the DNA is TGTGCCAGCAGTTCCCGGGACAGGGGAGATCTGCCCCAGCATTTT.

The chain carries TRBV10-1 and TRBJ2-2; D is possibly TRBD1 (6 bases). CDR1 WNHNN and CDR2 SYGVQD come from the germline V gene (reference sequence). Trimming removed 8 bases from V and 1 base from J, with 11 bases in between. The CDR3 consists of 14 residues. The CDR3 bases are TGCGCCAGCCGATCGGGACAGAACACCGGGGAGCTGTTTTTT. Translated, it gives CASRSGQNTGELFF.

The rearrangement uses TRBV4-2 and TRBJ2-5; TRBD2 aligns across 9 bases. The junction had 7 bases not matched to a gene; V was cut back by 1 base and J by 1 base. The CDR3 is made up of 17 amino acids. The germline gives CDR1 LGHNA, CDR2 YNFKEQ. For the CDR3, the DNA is TGTGCCAGCAGCCAAGTGGGACTAGCAGCTTCCCAAGAGACCCAGTACTTC. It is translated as CASSQVGLAASQETQYF.

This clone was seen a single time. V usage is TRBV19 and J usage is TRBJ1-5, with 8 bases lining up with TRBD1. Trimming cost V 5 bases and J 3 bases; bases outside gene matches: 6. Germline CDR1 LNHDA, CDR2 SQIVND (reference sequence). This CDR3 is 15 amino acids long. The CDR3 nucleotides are TGTGCCAGTAGTCTGACAGGGGATGACAATCAGCCCCAGCATTTT. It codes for CASSLTGDDNQPQHF.

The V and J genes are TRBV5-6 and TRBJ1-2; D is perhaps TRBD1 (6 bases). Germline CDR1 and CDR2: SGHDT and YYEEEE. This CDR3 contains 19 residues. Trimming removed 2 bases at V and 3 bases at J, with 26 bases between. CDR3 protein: CASSLPYRDTYSLHYGYTF. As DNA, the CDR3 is TGTGCCAGCAGCTTACCTTACCGGGACACTTATTCATTGCACTATGGCTACACCTTC.

The CDR3 region is CASSQGSAIGNQPQHF. In DNA form, the CDR3 reads TGTGCCAGCAGCCAAGGATCGGCAATCGGGAATCAGCCCCAGCATTTT. This chain uses TRBV3-1 (or the pseudogene TRBV3-2) with TRBJ1-5; D unclear. This CDR3 spans 16 amino acids. Trimming stripped 1 base from V and 4 bases from J, with 14 bases between. The germline V gene encodes CDR1 LGHDT and CDR2 YNNKEL (reference sequence).

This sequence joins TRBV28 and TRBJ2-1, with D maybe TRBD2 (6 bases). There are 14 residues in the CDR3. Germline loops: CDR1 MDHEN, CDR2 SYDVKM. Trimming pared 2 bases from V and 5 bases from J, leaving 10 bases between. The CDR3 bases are TGTGCCAGCAGTTTACCCGGGAGCCACAATGAGCAGTTCTTC. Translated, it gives CASSLPGSHNEQFF.

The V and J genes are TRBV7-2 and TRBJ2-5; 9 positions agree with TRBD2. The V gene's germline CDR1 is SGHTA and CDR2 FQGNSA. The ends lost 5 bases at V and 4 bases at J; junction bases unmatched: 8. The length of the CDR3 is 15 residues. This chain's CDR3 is CASSLPTSGVETQYF. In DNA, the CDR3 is TGTGCCAGCAGCCTCCCGACTAGCGGAGTAGAGACCCAGTACTTC.

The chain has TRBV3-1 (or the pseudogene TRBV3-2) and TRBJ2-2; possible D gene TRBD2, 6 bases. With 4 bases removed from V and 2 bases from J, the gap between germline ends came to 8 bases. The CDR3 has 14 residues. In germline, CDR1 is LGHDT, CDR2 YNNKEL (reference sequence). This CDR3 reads CASSRTSNTGELFF. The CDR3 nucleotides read TGTGCCAGCAGCCGTACTAGCAACACCGGGGAGCTGTTTTTT.

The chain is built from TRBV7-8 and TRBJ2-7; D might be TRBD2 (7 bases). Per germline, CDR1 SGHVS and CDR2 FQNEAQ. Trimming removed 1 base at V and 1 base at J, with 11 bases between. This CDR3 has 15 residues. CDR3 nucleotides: TGTGCCAGCAGCTTAGGGGGGGGCTCGTCCTACGAGCAGTACTTC. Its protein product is CASSLGGGSSYEQYF.

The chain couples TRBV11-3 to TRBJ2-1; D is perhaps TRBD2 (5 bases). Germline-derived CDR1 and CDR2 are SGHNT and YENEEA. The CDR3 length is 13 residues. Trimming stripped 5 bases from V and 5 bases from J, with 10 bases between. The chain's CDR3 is CASSTRLNNEQFF. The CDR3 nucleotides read TGTGCCAGCAGCACGAGACTAAACAATGAGCAGTTCTTC. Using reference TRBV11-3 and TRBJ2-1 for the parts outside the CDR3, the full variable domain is EAGVVQSPRYKIIEKKQPVAFWCNPISGHNTLYWYLQNLGQGPELLIRYENEEAVDDSQLPKDRFSAERLKGVDSTLKIQPAELGDSAVYLCASSTRLNNEQFFGPGTRLTVL.

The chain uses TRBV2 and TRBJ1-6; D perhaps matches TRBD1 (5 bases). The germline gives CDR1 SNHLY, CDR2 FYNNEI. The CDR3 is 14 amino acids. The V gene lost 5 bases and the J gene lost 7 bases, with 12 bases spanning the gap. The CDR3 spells CASSYGSGNSPLHF. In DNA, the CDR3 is TGTGCCAGCAGTTATGGATCAGGGAATTCACCCCTCCACTTT.

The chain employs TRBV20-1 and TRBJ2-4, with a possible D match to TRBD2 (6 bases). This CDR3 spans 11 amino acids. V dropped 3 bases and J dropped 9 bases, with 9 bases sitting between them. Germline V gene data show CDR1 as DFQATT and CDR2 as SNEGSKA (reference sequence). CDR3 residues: CSASLGGIQYF. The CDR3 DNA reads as TGCAGTGCTAGTCTGGGAGGCATTCAGTACTTC.